The 10 T cell receptor beta chains reported below all come from one sample, sequenced in a study of beta chain features in type 1 diabetes. The sequenced template was cDNA made from the entire isolated RNA. Clones were sequenced by immunoSEQ multiplex PCR, and TCRdb holds only the in-frame ones, with some missing. The sample lists 450,000 or so clones; approximately 10% were seen once. Input material: naive CD4+ T cells from blood. The origin of the receptors is a woman aged 18-29 years in good health.

Many counts were recorded for this clone. This chain connects TRBV25-1 to TRBJ2-7; D remains unclear. CDR3 length equals 11 residues. The V gene's germline CDR1 is MGHDK and CDR2 SYGVNS. Trimming removed 4 bases at V and 4 bases at J, with 5 bases between. CDR3 loop: CASSGIYEQYF. In nucleotides, the CDR3 is TGTGCCAGCAGTGGGATATACGAGCAGTACTTC.

This chain links TRBV5-6 with TRBJ2-3; 8 bases map to TRBD1. CDR1 and CDR2 (germline): SGHDT, YYEEEE. Trimming took 1 base from V and 8 from J; bases not matched to a gene: 12. The CDR3 loop spans 16 amino acids. DNA of the CDR3: TGTGCCAGCAGCTTGCTCGACAGGGGAGCTCTTGGTACGCAGTATTTT. Translating it yields CASSLLDRGALGTQYF.

V usage is TRBV6-5 and J usage is TRBJ2-4; D not certain. Trimming took 0 bases from V and 0 from J, leaving 9 bases between them. Germline CDR1 reads MNHEY; CDR2 reads SVGAGI. This CDR3 has 16 amino acids. CDR3 nucleotides: TGTGCCAGCAGTTACTCGCGCAGTCTAGCCAAAAACATTCAGTACTTC. Its translation is CASSYSRSLAKNIQYF.

The chain combines TRBV7-8 with TRBJ2-3; no reliable D call. Trimming removed 2 bases at V and 5 bases at J, with 11 bases between. Germline loops: CDR1 SGHVS, CDR2 FQNEAQ. CDR3 length: 14 residues. DNA for the CDR3: TGTGCCAGCAGCTTAAACACCCCGGGAGATACGCAGTATTTT. The encoded protein is CASSLNTPGDTQYF.

This chain's CDR3 is CASSPRTGGYWLFF. CDR3 sequence (DNA): TGTGCCAGCAGTCCTCGGACAGGGGGTTACTGGCTGTTTTTT. The chain uses TRBV27 and TRBJ2-2, with 10 bases matching TRBD1. Germline V gene data show CDR1 as MNHEY and CDR2 as SMNVEV (reference sequence). The V gene end was trimmed by 5 bases and the J gene end by 13 bases; junction bases not matched to a gene: 10. The CDR3 runs to 14 residues.

This clone was detected only a few times. The sample contains more than one DNA sequence encoding this CDR3. V gene TRBV7-2 combines with J gene TRBJ2-3, with 7 bases lining up with TRBD2. The V and J ends lost 5 bases and 6 bases, in that order; junction bases with no gene match: 2. Germline V gives CDR1 SGHTA, CDR2 FQGNSA. The CDR3 extends over 12 amino acids. CDR3 region: CASSPGGDTQYF. The DNA for the CDR3 is TGTGCCAGCAGCCCGGGGGGTGATACGCAGTATTTT.

The rearrangement links TRBV23-1 to TRBJ1-5, with TRBD1 matching 9 bases. TRBV23-1 is an ORF; its function is uncertain. The trim removed 6 bases at V and 3 bases at J, leaving 9 bases unmatched. The CDR3 length is 16 residues. In nucleotides, the CDR3 is TGCGCCAGCAGGGAGGACAGGGGTCGGTTCAATCAGCCCCAGCATTTT. It specifies CASREDRGRFNQPQHF.

A few counts support this clone. The chain employs TRBV5-4 and TRBJ2-3; 7 nucleotides align to TRBD2. This CDR3 spans 16 amino acids. Germline V gives CDR1 SGHNT, CDR2 YYREEE (reference sequence). The trim removed 4 bases at V and 0 bases at J, leaving 8 bases unmatched. The CDR3 DNA follows: TGTGCCAGCAGCCGCGGGGGTACCCCTAGCACAGATACGCAGTATTTT. Translating gives CASSRGGTPSTDTQYF.

The chain uses TRBV7-2 and TRBJ2-4; 9 bases are shared with TRBD1. V dropped 4 bases and J dropped 1; count of bases not matched to a gene: 14. This CDR3 comprises 19 residues. Germline V gene sequence: CDR1 SGHTA, CDR2 FQGNSA. CDR3 nucleotide sequence: TGTGCCAGCAGCTACACCGGGACAGGGTTGGGTCTCGCCAAAAACATTCAGTACTTC. This codes for CASSYTGTGLGLAKNIQYF.

A few counts support this clone. V gene TRBV7-2 combines with J gene TRBJ2-1; D not certain. The CDR3 runs 15 residues. With 4 bases removed from V and 9 bases from J, the gap between germline ends came to 19 bases. Germline V gene sequence: CDR1 SGHTA, CDR2 FQGNSA. CDR3 coding DNA: TGTGCCAGCAGCTCCCAACGGCCTCGGTTGGTTGAGCAGTTCTTC. Translation: CASSSQRPRLVEQFF.